The rows below give T cell receptor beta chains drawn from one sample of a study of blood T cell repertoires in COVID-19. Sequenced by immunoSEQ multiplex PCR; TCRdb stores in-frame clones only, minus some. The data contain fewer than 70,000 clones, 88% of them singletons. The sample consisted of peripheral blood. The receptors shown here come from a human donor in a cohort sampled during active COVID-19. The CDR3 runs from the conserved cysteine through the conserved F or W. Each record gives: J gene, D gene, clone size, V gene, CDR3 DNA, CDR3 protein. The D gene is left open where the match is weak. Rows give clone size only sometimes, using once, few, many, or a class for an expanded clone.

TRBJ1-6,TRBD1,-,TRBV27,TGTGCCAGCAGTTCCCGGACAGGGAGTTCACCCCTCCACTTT,CASSSRTGSSPLHF
TRBJ1-3,TRBD1,once,TRBV27,TGTGCCAGCAGCCCTCAAGGGACAGCTCGAACTGGAAACACCATATATTTT,CASSPQGTARTGNTIYF
TRBJ2-7,TRBD1,-,TRBV27,TGTGCCAGCAGTTTATGGGACAGGGTTTACGAGCAGTACTTC,CASSLWDRVYEQYF
TRBJ1-6,-,-,TRBV15,TGTGCCACCAGCAGAGATACTGGGACATCTTATAATTCACCCCTCCACTTT,CATSRDTGTSYNSPLHF
TRBJ2-7,-,-,TRBV4-1,TGCGCCAGCAGCCACGTCCGGGACACCTTGGAGCAGTACTTC,CASSHVRDTLEQYF
TRBJ2-7,TRBD2,-,TRBV9,TGTGCCAGCAGCGCCACTAGCGGGAGCTCCTACGAGCAGTACTTC,CASSATSGSSYEQYF
TRBJ1-1,TRBD1,-,TRBV3-1/TRBV3-2,TGTGCCAGACCTACTACAGGGGGCTATAGGAACACTGAAGCTTTCTTT,CARPTTGGYRNTEAFF
TRBJ2-3,TRBD2,-,TRBV5-4,TGTGCCAGCAGCTTGGGGCTAGCGGGGGGAGGCACAGATACGCAGTATTTT,CASSLGLAGGGTDTQYF
TRBJ2-5,TRBD2,-,TRBV14,TGTGCCAGCAGCCAAGCCCGGACTAGCGGGAACCAAGAGACCCAGTACTTC,CASSQARTSGNQETQYF
TRBJ2-7,TRBD2,-,TRBV6-2/TRBV6-3,TGTGCCAGCAGTCGGACTAGCGGGAGGGGTGAGCAGTACTTC,CASSRTSGRGEQYF
TRBJ2-1,TRBD2,few,TRBV4-2,TGTGCCAGCAGCCAAGATCGGCGCGGGGGGCCCGATGAGCAGTTCTTC,CASSQDRRGGPDEQFF
TRBJ1-5,TRBD1,-,TRBV7-2,TGTGCCAGCAGCTTAGACACAGGGGGCGATCAGCCCCAGCATTTT,CASSLDTGGDQPQHF
TRBJ1-2,-,once,TRBV28,TGTGCCAGCAGTGTCCCCGGGGCGGGGTATGGCTACACCTTC,CASSVPGAGYGYTF
TRBJ1-5,-,-,TRBV12-3/TRBV12-4,TGTGCCAGCAGTTTGTTCGGGGATCAGCCCCAGCATTTT,CASSLFGDQPQHF
TRBJ2-1,TRBD2,-,TRBV9,TGTGCCAGCAGCGCCACGGGACTAGCGAACAATGAGCAGTTCTTC,CASSATGLANNEQFF
TRBJ2-3,TRBD2,-,TRBV20-1,TGCAGTGTTAGCGGGGGAGATACGCAGTATTTT,CSVSGGDTQYF
TRBJ2-1,TRBD2,-,TRBV4-1,TGCGCCAGCAGCCAAGATCGAAGGGGCGGGAGGGCCTTCGATGAGCAGTTCTTC,CASSQDRRGGRAFDEQFF
TRBJ2-3,TRBD2,-,TRBV4-1,TGCGCCAGCAGCCAAGCAAGCAGACTAGCGGGAAGGTGGGATACGCAGTATTTT,CASSQASRLAGRWDTQYF
TRBJ1-3,-,-,TRBV7-2,TGTGCCAGCAGCTTGGACAGAGCTGGAAACACCATATATTTT,CASSLDRAGNTIYF
TRBJ2-1,TRBD2,-,TRBV11-2,TGTGCCAGTGGGCGGGGCGGGAGCTCCTACAATGAGCAGTTCTTC,CASGRGGSSYNEQFF
TRBJ1-2,-,-,TRBV7-9,TGTGCCAGCAGCTTAAACAGCCCCCTGAACTATGGCTACACCTTC,CASSLNSPLNYGYTF
TRBJ1-5,TRBD1,-,TRBV3-1/TRBV3-2,TGTGCCAGCAGCCAAGGGGTACCGGGACAGGGATATCAGCCCCAGCATTTT,CASSQGVPGQGYQPQHF
TRBJ2-2,TRBD1,-,TRBV7-9,TGTGCCACTACACAGGGGGAGCTATCCGGGGAGCTGTTTTTT,CATTQGELSGELFF
TRBJ2-3,-,-,TRBV10-2,TGCGCCAGCAGTGAGTCTGCGGCGGGCGCAGATACGCAGTATTTT,CASSESAAGADTQYF
TRBJ2-3,-,-,TRBV4-1,TGCGCCAGCAGCCAAGACCTCACAGATACGCAGTATTTT,CASSQDLTDTQYF
TRBJ2-3,-,-,TRBV7-6,TGTGCCAGCAGCCTCCGGGAGCAAAGCACAGATACGCAGTATTTT,CASSLREQSTDTQYF
TRBJ2-7,-,-,TRBV30,TGTGCCTGGAGTGCCGGGGGACTTGGCTACGAGCAGTACTTC,CAWSAGGLGYEQYF
TRBJ1-5,-,-,TRBV28,TGTGCCAGCCAGGGGTATAGCAATCAGCCCCAGCATTTT,CASQGYSNQPQHF
TRBJ2-5,-,-,TRBV28,TGTGCCAGCAGTTTGGGGAGTTTAGCAAAAGAGACCCAGTACTTC,CASSLGSLAKETQYF
TRBJ2-3,TRBD1,-,TRBV9,TGTGCCAGCAGCAAGGGGGCAACTAGCACAGATACGCAGTATTTT,CASSKGATSTDTQYF
TRBJ2-1,-,-,TRBV20-1,TGCAGTGCTGAGGGGGGGGAGGGCTTGGTCTTC,CSAEGGEGLVF
TRBJ1-5,-,-,TRBV24-1,TGTGCCACCAGTGATCATGGTCGACAGGCAGCCCAGCATTTT,CATSDHGRQAAQHF
TRBJ1-2,TRBD1,-,TRBV5-1,TGCGCCAGCAGCCCATGGGACAGGGGGACCTATGGCTACACCTTC,CASSPWDRGTYGYTF
TRBJ2-1,-,-,TRBV10-3,TGTGCCACCACCAAGGAGAATGAGCAGTTCTTC,CATTKENEQFF
TRBJ1-2,-,-,TRBV24-1,TGTGCCACCAGCTCCGGGATTTTCTATGGCTACACCTTC,CATSSGIFYGYTF
TRBJ2-1,-,-,TRBV6-5,TGTGCCAGCAGTCCTAGCATAGGTGAGCAGTTCTTC,CASSPSIGEQFF
TRBJ2-1,-,-,TRBV5-1,TGCGCCAGCAGCTTGGATCGGTCAACCAATGAGCAGTTCTTC,CASSLDRSTNEQFF
TRBJ1-1,-,-,TRBV19,TGTGCCAGTAGTATTCGGGGAGTGAACACTGAAGCTTTCTTT,CASSIRGVNTEAFF
TRBJ1-2,TRBD1,-,TRBV7-8,TGTGCCAGCAGCTTGCCCGGGACAGACTATGGCTACACCTTC,CASSLPGTDYGYTF
TRBJ1-2,-,once,TRBV19,TGTGCCAGTAGTATAGCCCCGGGTCCTAACTATGGCTACACCTTC,CASSIAPGPNYGYTF
TRBJ1-6,-,-,TRBV7-2,TGTGCCAGCAGCCAACACCCCTTTTCACCCCTCCACTTT,CASSQHPFSPLHF
TRBJ2-7,TRBD1,-,TRBV5-4,TGTGCCAGCAGCCAACCGACAGGGTACGAGCAGTACTTC,CASSQPTGYEQYF
TRBJ1-6,TRBD1,-,TRBV27,TGTGCCAGCAGCAAACCGGGACAGGGGTCATACTCACCCCTCCACTTT,CASSKPGQGSYSPLHF
TRBJ2-3,-,once,TRBV19,TGTGCCAGTAGTATAGGGGGGGCGGGGGCAGATACGCAGTATTTT,CASSIGGAGADTQYF
TRBJ1-1,-,-,TRBV11-2,TGTGCCAGCAGCTTAGATAGGGGGACTGAAGCTTTCTTT,CASSLDRGTEAFF
TRBJ1-1,TRBD1,-,TRBV7-2,TGTGCCAGCAGCTTAGCACGGACAGGACACAACACTGAAGCTTTCTTT,CASSLARTGHNTEAFF
TRBJ2-1,TRBD2,-,TRBV7-9,TGTGCCAGCAGCTTCCAGCTAGCGGGAGAAAGGAATGAGCAGTTCTTC,CASSFQLAGERNEQFF
TRBJ1-1,-,-,TRBV7-9,TGTGCCAGCAGCTTAGTACCGGGGAACACTGAAGCTTTCTTT,CASSLVPGNTEAFF
TRBJ1-4,-,-,TRBV6-2/TRBV6-3,TGTGCCAGCAGTTCGGGACACGGGAAAGAAAAACTGTTTTTT,CASSSGHGKEKLFF
TRBJ1-5,TRBD1,-,TRBV6-2/TRBV6-3,TGTGCCAGCAGTATACAGGGGGCCCACAATCAGCCCCAGCATTTT,CASSIQGAHNQPQHF
TRBJ2-2,-,-,TRBV6-5,TGTGCCAGCAGTAGGGACAACGGGGAGCTGTTTTTT,CASSRDNGELFF
TRBJ2-7,TRBD2,once,TRBV7-2,TGTGCCAGCAGCTTAGGATGGGGGGGAGCCTACGAGCAGTACTTC,CASSLGWGGAYEQYF
TRBJ2-3,TRBD1,-,TRBV19,TGTGCCAGTAGCCTTGGACAGGGCGCAGAATTTGGTACGCAGTATTTT,CASSLGQGAEFGTQYF
TRBJ2-2,TRBD2,once,TRBV15,TGTGCCACCAGCAGGGACCTAGCGGGAGGGTACACCGGGGAGCTGTTTTTT,CATSRDLAGGYTGELFF
TRBJ2-3,TRBD1,-,TRBV9,TGTGCCAGCAGCGTAGCACAGGGGGCAGATACGCAGTATTTT,CASSVAQGADTQYF
TRBJ2-7,TRBD2,once,TRBV15,TGTGCCACCAGAGGGGAGGGCGAGCAGTACTTC,CATRGEGEQYF
TRBJ1-2,TRBD1,-,TRBV4-1,TGCGCCAGCAGCCAAACAGGGGGGGATAACTATGGCTACACCTTC,CASSQTGGDNYGYTF